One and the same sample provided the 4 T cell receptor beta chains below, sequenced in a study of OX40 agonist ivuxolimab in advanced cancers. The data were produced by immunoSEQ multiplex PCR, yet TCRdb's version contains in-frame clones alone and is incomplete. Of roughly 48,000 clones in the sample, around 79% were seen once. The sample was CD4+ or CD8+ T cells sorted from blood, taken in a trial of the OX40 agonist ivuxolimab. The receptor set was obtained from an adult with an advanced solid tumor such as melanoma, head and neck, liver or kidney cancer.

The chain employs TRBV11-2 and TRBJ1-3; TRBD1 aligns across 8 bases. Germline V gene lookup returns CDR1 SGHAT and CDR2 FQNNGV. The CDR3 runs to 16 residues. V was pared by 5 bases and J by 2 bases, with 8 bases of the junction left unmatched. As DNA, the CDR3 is TGTGCCAGCAGCACGTTAACAGGGGGTACTGGAAACACCATATATTTT. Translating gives CASSTLTGGTGNTIYF.

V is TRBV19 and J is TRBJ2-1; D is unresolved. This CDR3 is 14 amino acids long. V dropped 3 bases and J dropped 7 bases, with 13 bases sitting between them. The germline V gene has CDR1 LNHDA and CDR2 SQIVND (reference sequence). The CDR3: CASSIGVLGNEQFF. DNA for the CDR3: TGTGCCAGTAGTATTGGGGTGTTGGGGAATGAGCAGTTCTTC.

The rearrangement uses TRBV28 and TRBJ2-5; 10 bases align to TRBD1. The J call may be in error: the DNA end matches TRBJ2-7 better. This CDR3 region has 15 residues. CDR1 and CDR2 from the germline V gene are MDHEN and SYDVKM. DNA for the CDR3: TGTGCCAGCAGTACCCCGGGACAGGGGAGTTCCGAGCAGTACTTC. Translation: CASSTPGQGSSEQYF.

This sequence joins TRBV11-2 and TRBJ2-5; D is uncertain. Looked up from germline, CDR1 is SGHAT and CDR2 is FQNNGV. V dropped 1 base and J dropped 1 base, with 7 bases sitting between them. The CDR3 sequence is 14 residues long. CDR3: CASSLGAIQETQYF. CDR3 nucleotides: TGTGCCAGCAGCTTAGGAGCGATCCAAGAGACCCAGTACTTC. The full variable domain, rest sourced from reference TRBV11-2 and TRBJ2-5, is EAGVAQSPRYKIIEKRQSVAFWCNPISGHATLYWYQQILGQGPKLLIQFQNNGVVDDSQLPKDRFSAERLKGVDSTLKIQPAKLEDSAVYLCASSLGAIQETQYFGPGTRLLVL.